Included here is one T cell receptor beta chain sequence, with context. Its target is unknown. This record comes from a study of immune evolution from preneoplasia to lung adenocarcinoma. In germline, CDR1 is SGHTA, CDR2 FQGNSA. The CDR3 runs 14 residues. V gave up 0 bases and J gave up 3 bases; unmatched junction bases: 2. Method: immunoSEQ multiplex PCR; TCRdb's copy keeps in-frame clones and lacks some. The sample lists about 4,300 clones; more than 70% were seen once. Findings of the study overall: Clonality was highest in normal lung, lower in later-stage lesions apparently.

Sequenced material: FFPE lung adenocarcinoma in situ tissue. The chain links TRBV7-2 to TRBJ2-7; TRBD2 agrees at 7 bases. The clonotype originates from a person aged 60 to 85 with lung adenocarcinoma. CDR3 protein: CASSLASGNYEQYF. In DNA form, the CDR3 reads TGTGCCAGCAGCTTAGCAAGCGGGAACTACGAGCAGTACTTC.